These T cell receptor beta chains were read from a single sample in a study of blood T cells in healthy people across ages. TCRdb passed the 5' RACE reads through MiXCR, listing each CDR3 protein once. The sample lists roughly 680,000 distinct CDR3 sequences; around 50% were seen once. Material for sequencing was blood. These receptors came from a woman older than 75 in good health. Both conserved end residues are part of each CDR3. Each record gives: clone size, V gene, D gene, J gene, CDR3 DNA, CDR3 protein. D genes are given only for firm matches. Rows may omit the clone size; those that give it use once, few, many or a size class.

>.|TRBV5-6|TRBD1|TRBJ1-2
TGTGCCAGCAGCTTGATTGGACAGGGAGGCGGCTACACCTTC
CASSLIGQGGGYTF
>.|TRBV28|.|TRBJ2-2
TGTGCCAGCAGTCCCAATTGGTCCACCGGGGAGCTGTTTTTT
CASSPNWSTGELFF
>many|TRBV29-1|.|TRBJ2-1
TGCAGCGTTGTGAATCTTGGGGTGATGACGGTACCCTACAATGAGCAGTTCTTC
CSVVNLGVMTVPYNEQFF
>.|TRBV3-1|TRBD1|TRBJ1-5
TGTGCCAGCAGCCAAGAAGAAGGGGGACAGAGCAATCAGCCCCAGCATTTT
CASSQEEGGQSNQPQHF
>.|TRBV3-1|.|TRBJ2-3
TGTGCCAGCAGCCAAAGAAGCCGGGATACGCAGTATTTT
CASSQRSRDTQYF
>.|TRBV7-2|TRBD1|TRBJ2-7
TGTGCCAGCAGTTTGGACAGGGTTACGTACGAGCAGTACTTC
CASSLDRVTYEQYF
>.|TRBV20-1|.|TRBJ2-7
TGCAGTGCTATCGCCCTATTACGGACAGCCTACGAGCAGTACTTC
CSAIALLRTAYEQYF
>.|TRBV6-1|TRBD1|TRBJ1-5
TGTGCCAGCAGTGCCGGGACAGCCCTCAATCAGCCCCAGCATTTT
CASSAGTALNQPQHF
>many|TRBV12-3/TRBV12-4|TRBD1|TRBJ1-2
TGTGCCAGCAGTTCGACAGGGAACTATGGCTACACCTTC
CASSSTGNYGYTF
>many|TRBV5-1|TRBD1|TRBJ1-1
TGCGCCAGCAGCTTGGGACAGGGTCCTGAAGCTTTCTTT
CASSLGQGPEAFF
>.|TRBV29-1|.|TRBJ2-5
TGCAGCGTTGCCCCAGCTGGACTGCGAGAGACCCAGTACTTC
CSVAPAGLRETQYF
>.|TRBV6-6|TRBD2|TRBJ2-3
TGTGCCAGCAGTTACGGGGGACTAACTAGCACAGATACGCAGTATTTT
CASSYGGLTSTDTQYF
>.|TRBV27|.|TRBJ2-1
TGTGCCAGCAGTTTAATCCTAGCGAGAAACAATGAGCAGTTCTTC
CASSLILARNNEQFF
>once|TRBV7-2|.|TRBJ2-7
TGTGCCAGCAGCTTGCAGGGGTCCGTCTACGAGCAGTACTTC
CASSLQGSVYEQYF
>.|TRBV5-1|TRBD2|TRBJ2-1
TGCGCCAGCAGCGCCGTACTAGCGGCCTCCTACAATGAGCAGTTCTTC
CASSAVLAASYNEQFF
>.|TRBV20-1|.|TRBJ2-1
TGCAGTGCTAGAGTCCCCGGGTCCAATGAGCAGTTCTTC
CSARVPGSNEQFF
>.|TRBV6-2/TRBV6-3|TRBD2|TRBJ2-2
TGTGCCAGCAGCCGGGGGGGGTCGAACACCGGGGAGCTGTTTTTT
CASSRGGSNTGELFF
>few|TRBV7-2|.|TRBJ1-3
TGTGCCAGCAGCACCCGGGGACACCACTCTGGAAACACCATATATTTT
CASSTRGHHSGNTIYF
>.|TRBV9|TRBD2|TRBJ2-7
TGTGCCAGCAGCGTAGGGGGGGGGTCCAATGAGCAGTACTTC
CASSVGGGSNEQYF
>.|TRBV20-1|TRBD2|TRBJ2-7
TGCAGTGCTAGACCCCCGGGACTAGCGGGGGGACTCAATGAGCAGTACTTC
CSARPPGLAGGLNEQYF
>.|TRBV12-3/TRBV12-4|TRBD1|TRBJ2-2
TGTGCCAGCAGTCTCGGACAGGGACACACCGGGGAGCTGTTTTTT
CASSLGQGHTGELFF
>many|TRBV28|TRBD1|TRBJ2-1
TGTGCCAGCAGTTTAGACAGGGGGAACGCTGAGCAGTTCTTC
CASSLDRGNAEQFF
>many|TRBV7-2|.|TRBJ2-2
TGTGCCAGCACCGTTTTTGCCGGGGAGCTGTTTTTT
CASTVFAGELFF
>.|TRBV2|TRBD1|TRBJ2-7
TGTGCCAGCAGTCTTCGACAGGGGGTCGATGAGCAGTACTTC
CASSLRQGVDEQYF
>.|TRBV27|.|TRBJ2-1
TGTGCCAGCAGTTTGGGACGGGGTTACAATAAGCAGTTCTTC
CASSLGRGYNKQFF
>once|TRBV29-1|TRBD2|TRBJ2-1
TGCAGCGTTGAGAGCGGGGCCGCCGGTGAGCAGTTCTTC
CSVESGAAGEQFF
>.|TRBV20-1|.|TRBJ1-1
TGCAGTGCTCACCTGGCAAACACTGAAGCTTTCTTT
CSAHLANTEAFF
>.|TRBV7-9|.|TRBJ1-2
TGTGCCAGCAGCTTCTCAGGGACTGCTAGCTATGGCTACACCTTC
CASSFSGTASYGYTF
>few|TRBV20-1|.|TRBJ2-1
TGCAGTGCACCCGCCGCCTCCTACAATGAGCAGTTCTTC
CSAPAASYNEQFF
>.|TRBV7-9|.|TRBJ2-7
TGTGCCAGCAGCTTAGCTCTGGGCGAGCAGTACTTC
CASSLALGEQYF
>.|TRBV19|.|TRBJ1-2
TGTGCCAGTAAGAGCGGGATCTATGGCTACACCTTC
CASKSGIYGYTF
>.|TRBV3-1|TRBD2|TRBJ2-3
TGTGCCAGCAGCCCCATAGCGGGACCTTTCACAGATACGCAGTATTTT
CASSPIAGPFTDTQYF
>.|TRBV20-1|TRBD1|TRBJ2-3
TGCAGTGCTGACCAACAGGGGACCATGGCAGATACGCAGTATTTT
CSADQQGTMADTQYF
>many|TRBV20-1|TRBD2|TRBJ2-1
TGCAGTGCGGGACTAGCGAACGTGGGGAATGAGCAGTTCTTC
CSAGLANVGNEQFF
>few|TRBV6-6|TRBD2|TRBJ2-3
TGTGCCAGCAAAATAGCGGGCCGGGAGGCAGATACGCAGTATTTT
CASKIAGREADTQYF
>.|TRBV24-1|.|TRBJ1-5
TGTGCCACCGGGGGTAGGGCCCTGGCCCGATGGAATCAGCCCCAGCATTTT
CATGGRALARWNQPQHF
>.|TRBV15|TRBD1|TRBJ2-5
TGTGCCACCAGCAGAGGAATGGGACAGCAAGAGACCCAGTACTTC
CATSRGMGQQETQYF
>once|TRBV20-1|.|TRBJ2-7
TGCAGTGCTAGAGGGGAGAGCGAGCAGTACTTC
CSARGESEQYF
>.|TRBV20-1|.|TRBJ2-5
TGCAGTGCTAGATCCCAGGGCCCACGGACCCAAGAGACCCAGTACTTC
CSARSQGPRTQETQYF
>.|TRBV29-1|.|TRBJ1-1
TGCAGCGCCGTGGTGGTCCCGTACACTGAAGCTTTCTTT
CSAVVVPYTEAFF
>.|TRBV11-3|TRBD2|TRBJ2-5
TGTGCCAGCAGCTTAGTCTATGGGGACTACCCGGAGACCCAGTACTTC
CASSLVYGDYPETQYF
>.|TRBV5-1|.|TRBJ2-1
TGCGCCAGCAGCCAGCAGACCTACAATGAGCAGTTCTTC
CASSQQTYNEQFF
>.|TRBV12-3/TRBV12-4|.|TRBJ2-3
TGTGCCAGCGGGCTTAGCAGCACAGATACGCAGTATTTT
CASGLSSTDTQYF
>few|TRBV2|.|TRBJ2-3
TGTGCCAGCTCCCCCCTACTCAGCACAGATACGCAGTATTTT
CASSPLLSTDTQYF
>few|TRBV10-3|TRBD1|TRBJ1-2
TGTGCCATCAGTAGAGGACAGGCAAACTATGGCTACACCTTC
CAISRGQANYGYTF
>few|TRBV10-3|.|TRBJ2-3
TGTGCCATCAGTGGTGCCCCCGGGGATACAGGGGGGGACACAGATACGCAGTATTTT
CAISGAPGDTGGDTDTQYF
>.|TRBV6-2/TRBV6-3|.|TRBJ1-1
TGTGCCAGCAGGGGCGGCGGGGGTTCGGCTGAAGCTTTCTTT
CASRGGGGSAEAFF
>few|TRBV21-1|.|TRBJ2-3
TGTGCCAGTAGCAAAGACGGACAGCGCCCTAGCACAGATACGCAGTATTTT
CASSKDGQRPSTDTQYF
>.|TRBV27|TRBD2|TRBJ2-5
TGTGCCACGACGGGAGGAGAGACCCAGTACTTC
CATTGGETQYF
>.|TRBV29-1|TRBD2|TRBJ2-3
TGCAGCGTTGAAGTAGGGCTAGCGGGGGGGCGCATCACAGATACGCAGTATTTT
CSVEVGLAGGRITDTQYF
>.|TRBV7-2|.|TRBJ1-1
TGTGCCAGCAGCTTAACTGCGGGCACTGAAGCTTTCTTT
CASSLTAGTEAFF
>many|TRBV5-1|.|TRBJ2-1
TGCGCCAGCAGCTTGGGGAGTCCTTACAATGAGCAGTTCTTC
CASSLGSPYNEQFF
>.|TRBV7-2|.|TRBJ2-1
TGTGCCAGCAGCTCCTCAAGGCTTATGGTCGAGCAGTTCTTC
CASSSSRLMVEQFF
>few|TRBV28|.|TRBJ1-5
TGTGCCAGCAGACTCAGCGGTCAGCCCCAGCATTTT
CASRLSGQPQHF
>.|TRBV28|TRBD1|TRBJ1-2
TGTGCCAGCAGCCCCTCAGGGACAGTGCGCGGCTACACCTTC
CASSPSGTVRGYTF
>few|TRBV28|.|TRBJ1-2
TGTGCCAGCAGTTTAGATCTCGGCAGGCAACCGTCTCACACCTTC
CASSLDLGRQPSHTF
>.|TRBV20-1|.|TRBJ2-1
TGCAGTGCTCATCCCCGACTGAGCTCCTACAATGAGCAGTTCTTC
CSAHPRLSSYNEQFF
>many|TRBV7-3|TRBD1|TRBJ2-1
TGTGCCAGCAGCTTATTACAGGGGGATTACAATGAGCAGTTCTTC
CASSLLQGDYNEQFF
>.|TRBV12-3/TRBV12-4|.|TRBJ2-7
TGTGCCAGCAGTGCCCGGAGTCCTGGCTACGAGCAGTACTTC
CASSARSPGYEQYF